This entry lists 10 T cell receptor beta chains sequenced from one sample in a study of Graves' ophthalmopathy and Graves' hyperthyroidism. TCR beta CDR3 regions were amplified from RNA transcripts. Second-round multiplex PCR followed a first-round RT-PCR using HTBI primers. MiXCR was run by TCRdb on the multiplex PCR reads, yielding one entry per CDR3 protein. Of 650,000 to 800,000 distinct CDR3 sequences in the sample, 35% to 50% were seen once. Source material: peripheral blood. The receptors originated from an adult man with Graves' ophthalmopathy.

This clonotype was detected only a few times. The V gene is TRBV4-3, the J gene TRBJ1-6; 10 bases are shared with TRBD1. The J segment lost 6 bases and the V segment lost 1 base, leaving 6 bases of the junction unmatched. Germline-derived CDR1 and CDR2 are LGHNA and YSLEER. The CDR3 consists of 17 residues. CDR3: CASSQGGTGETNSPLHF. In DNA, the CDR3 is TGCGCCAGCAGCCAAGGAGGGACAGGGGAAACTAATTCACCCCTCCACTTT.

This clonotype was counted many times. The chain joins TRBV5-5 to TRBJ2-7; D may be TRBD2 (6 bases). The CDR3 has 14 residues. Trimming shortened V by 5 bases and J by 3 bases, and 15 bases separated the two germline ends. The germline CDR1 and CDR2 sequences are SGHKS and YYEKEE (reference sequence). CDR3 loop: CASRGGESGYEQYF. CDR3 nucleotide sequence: TGTGCCAGCAGGGGGGGTGAAAGCGGCTACGAGCAGTACTTC.

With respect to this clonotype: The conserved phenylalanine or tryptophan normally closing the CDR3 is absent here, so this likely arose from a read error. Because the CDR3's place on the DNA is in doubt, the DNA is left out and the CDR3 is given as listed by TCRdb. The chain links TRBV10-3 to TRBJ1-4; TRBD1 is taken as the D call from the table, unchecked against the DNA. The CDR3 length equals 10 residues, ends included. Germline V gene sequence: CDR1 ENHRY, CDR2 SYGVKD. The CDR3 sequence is CAISRGQVFY.

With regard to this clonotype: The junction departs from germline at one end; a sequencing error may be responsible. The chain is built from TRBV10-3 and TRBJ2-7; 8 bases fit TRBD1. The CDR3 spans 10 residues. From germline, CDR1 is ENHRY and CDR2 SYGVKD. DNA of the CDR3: TGTGCCAGCAGTGACAGGGGGCAGTACTTC. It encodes CASSDRGQYF.

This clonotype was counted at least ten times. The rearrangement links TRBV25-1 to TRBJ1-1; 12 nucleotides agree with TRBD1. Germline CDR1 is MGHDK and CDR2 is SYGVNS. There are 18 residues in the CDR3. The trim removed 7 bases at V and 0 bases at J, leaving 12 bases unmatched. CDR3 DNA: TGTGCCAGCACAGGATATCCGGGACAGGGGGCGATGAACACTGAAGCTTTCTTT. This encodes CASTGYPGQGAMNTEAFF.

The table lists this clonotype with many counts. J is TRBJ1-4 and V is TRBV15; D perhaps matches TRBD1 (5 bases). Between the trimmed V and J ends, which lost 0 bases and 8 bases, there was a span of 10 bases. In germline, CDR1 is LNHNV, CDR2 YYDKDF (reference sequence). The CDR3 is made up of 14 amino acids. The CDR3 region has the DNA TGTGCCACCAGCAGAGATATGGGGCAGGAAAAACTGTTTTTT. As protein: CATSRDMGQEKLFF.

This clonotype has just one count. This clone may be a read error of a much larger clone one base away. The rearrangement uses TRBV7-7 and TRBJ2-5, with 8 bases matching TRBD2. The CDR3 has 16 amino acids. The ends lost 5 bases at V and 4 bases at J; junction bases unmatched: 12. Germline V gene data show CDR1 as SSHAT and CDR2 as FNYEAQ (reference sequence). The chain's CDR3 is CASSRGSGMPIETQYF. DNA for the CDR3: TGTGCCAGCAGCCGAGGTAGCGGGATGCCTATAGAGACCCAGTACTTC.

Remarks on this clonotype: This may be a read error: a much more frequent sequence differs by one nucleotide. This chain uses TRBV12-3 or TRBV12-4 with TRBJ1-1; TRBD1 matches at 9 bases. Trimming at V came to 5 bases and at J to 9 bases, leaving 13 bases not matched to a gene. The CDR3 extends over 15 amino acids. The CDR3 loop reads CASSETRTGEGKAFF. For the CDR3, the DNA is TGTGCCAGCAGTGAAACCCGGACAGGGGAGGGAAAAGCTTTCTTT.

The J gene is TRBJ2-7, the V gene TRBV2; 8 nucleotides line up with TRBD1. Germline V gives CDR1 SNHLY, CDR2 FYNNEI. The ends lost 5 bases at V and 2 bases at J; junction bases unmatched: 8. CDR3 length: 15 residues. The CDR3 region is CASSYDRGSTYEQYF. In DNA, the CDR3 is TGTGCCAGCAGTTACGACAGGGGATCTACCTACGAGCAGTACTTC.

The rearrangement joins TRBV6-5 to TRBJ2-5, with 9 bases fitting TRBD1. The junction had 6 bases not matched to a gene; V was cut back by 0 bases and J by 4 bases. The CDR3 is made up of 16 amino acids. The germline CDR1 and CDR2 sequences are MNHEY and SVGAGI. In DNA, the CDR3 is TGTGCCAGCAGTTACTCCTGGTCGGGACAGGGAGAGACCCAGTACTTC. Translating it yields CASSYSWSGQGETQYF.